The 10 T cell receptor beta chains below come from one sample, sequenced in a study of blood T cell repertoires in COVID-19. Measured with immunoSEQ multiplex PCR; TCRdb has only the in-frame clones, and not every one. The sample comprises 170,000 or so clones, approximately 83% of which are singletons, and less than 2% rests with the top ten. The sequencing sample was made of peripheral blood. The receptors originated from a human donor in a cohort sampled during active COVID-19.

In its sample, this clone was seen once. This chain connects TRBV27 to TRBJ2-1, with 10 bases lining up with TRBD2. The V gene end was trimmed by 3 bases and the J gene end by 6 bases; junction bases not matched to a gene: 5. The length of the CDR3 is 15 residues. The germline V gene encodes CDR1 MNHEY and CDR2 SMNVEV (reference sequence). The CDR3 DNA is TGTGCCAGCAGTTTGTTGTCTAGCGGGGGCAATGAGCAGTTCTTC. Translating gives CASSLLSSGGNEQFF.

The CDR3 loop reads CASSPPAVYSGNTIYF. CDR3 coding DNA: TGTGCCAGCTCACCACCGGCAGTATACTCTGGAAACACCATATATTTT. The chain employs TRBV18 and TRBJ1-3; the D is unclear. With 0 bases removed from V and 0 bases from J, the gap between germline ends came to 9 bases. From germline, CDR1 is KGHSH and CDR2 LQKENI. This CDR3 is 16 amino acids long. The variable domain in full, completed from reference TRBV18 and TRBJ1-3, reads NAGVMQNPRHLVRRRGQEARLRCSPMKGHSHVYWYRQLPEEGLKFMVYLQKENIIDESGMPKERFSAEFPKEGPSILRIQQVVRGDSAAYFCASSPPAVYSGNTIYFGEGSWLTVV.

This chain connects TRBV5-1 to TRBJ2-7, with D tentatively TRBD2 (6 bases). There are 14 residues in the CDR3. Trimming stripped 2 bases from V and 2 bases from J, with 11 bases between. CDR1 is SGHRS and CDR2 is YFSETQ in the germline V gene. The CDR3 DNA reads TGCGCCAGCAGCTTCAGGGAGGAGGCCTACGAGCAGTACTTC. It translates to CASSFREEAYEQYF. The full variable domain, its missing parts supplied by reference TRBV5-1 and TRBJ2-7, is KAGVTQTPRYLIKTRGQQVTLSCSPISGHRSVSWYQQTPGQGLQFLFEYFSETQRNKGNFPGRFSGRQFSNSRSEMNVSTLELGDSALYLCASSFREEAYEQYFGPGTRLTVT.

The chain recombines TRBV15 with TRBJ1-2; maybe TRBD1 (6 bases). The CDR3 runs 15 residues. Germline V gene data show CDR1 as LNHNV and CDR2 as YYDKDF (reference sequence). Trimming removed 0 bases from V and 8 bases from J, with 16 bases in between. The CDR3, as DNA: TGTGCCACCAGCAGAGATCGGAGGCCAGGGGAAGGCTACACCTTC. This gives the protein CATSRDRRPGEGYTF.

J is TRBJ1-2 and V is TRBV6-6; the D is unclear. Germline values: CDR1 MNHNY, CDR2 SVGAGI (reference sequence). CDR3 size: 13 residues. Between the trimmed V and J ends, which lost 2 bases and 4 bases, there was a span of 8 bases. In DNA form, the CDR3 reads TGTGCCAGCAGTTACGAGGGAAGCTATGGCTACACCTTC. Translated, it gives CASSYEGSYGYTF.

The chain links TRBV12-3 or TRBV12-4 to TRBJ2-7; 8 nucleotides align to TRBD1. With 5 bases clipped from V and 5 bases from J, the junction kept 5 bases outside the gene matches. The CDR3 loop spans 13 amino acids. In DNA, the CDR3 is TGTGCCAGCAGTCGAGCAGGGGGCCACGAGCAGTACTTC. The encoded protein is CASSRAGGHEQYF.

CDR3 amino acids: CASNQNSGGGRETQYF. The CDR3 DNA follows: TGTGCCAGCAACCAAAACAGCGGGGGGGGACGAGAGACCCAGTACTTC. This chain uses TRBV7-2 with TRBJ2-5; 10 nucleotides line up with TRBD2. Trimming took 7 bases from V and 4 from J; bases not matched to a gene: 12. Germline V gives CDR1 SGHTA, CDR2 FQGNSA. The CDR3 loop spans 16 amino acids.

This sequence joins TRBV5-1 and TRBJ2-7; the match to TRBD1 covers 7 bases. Per germline, CDR1 SGHRS and CDR2 YFSETQ. This CDR3 region has 17 residues. J was trimmed by 1 base and V by 2 bases; bases with no gene match: 12. The CDR3: CASSLTPRTGYSYEQYF. In DNA form, the CDR3 reads TGCGCCAGCAGCTTAACACCAAGGACAGGTTATTCCTACGAGCAGTACTTC.

This sequence joins TRBV19 and TRBJ2-7, with 8 bases that match TRBD2. The germline CDR1 and CDR2 sequences are LNHDA and SQIVND (reference sequence). After removal of 0 bases from V and 0 bases from J, the junction contained 1 base not matched to a gene. The CDR3 covers 15 residues. The CDR3 sequence: CASSIERGASYEQYF. CDR3 DNA sequence: TGTGCCAGTAGTATAGAGCGGGGGGCCTCCTACGAGCAGTACTTC. The variable domain in full, with the rest retrieved from reference TRBV19 and TRBJ2-7, is DGGITQSPKYLFRKEGQNVTLSCEQNLNHDAMYWYRQDPGQGLRLIYYSQIVNDFQKGDIAEGYSVSREKKESFPLTVTSAQKNPTAFYLCASSIERGASYEQYFGPGTRLTVT.

This chain connects TRBV7-9 to TRBJ1-5; D gene ambiguous. This CDR3 has 13 amino acids. Germline V lookup: CDR1 SEHNR, CDR2 FQNEAQ (reference sequence). V lost 0 bases and J lost 4, with 4 bases in between. The CDR3 DNA sequence: TGTGCCAGCAGCTTAGCCTTTAATCAGCCCCAGCATTTT. Translation gives CASSLAFNQPQHF.